Here is one T cell receptor (beta chain) with its context. The sample is drawn from a study of blood T cell repertoires in COVID-19. Study overall: Donors in the United States, Italy and Spain gave samples during acute or convalescent COVID-19.

The CDR3 runs to 13 residues. V was trimmed by 2 bases and J by 5 bases, leaving 7 bases between them. Data came from immunoSEQ multiplex PCR; TCRdb stores just in-frame clones and leaves some out. The repertoire holds about 240,000 clones, about 80% seen once, with about 2% in the top ten. The specimen was peripheral blood. The clonotype originates from a man aged 25 to 40 who had recovered from COVID-19. V and J are TRBV12-3 or TRBV12-4 and TRBJ1-5; D is unresolved. The CDR3 region is CASSLFGDQPQHF. The CDR3 DNA sequence: TGTGCCAGCAGTTTATTCGGAGATCAGCCCCAGCATTTT.